This T cell receptor (beta chain) was captured by sequencing in a study of CD8+ T cells in alopecia areata (dated by TCRdb to the late 2010s). About the investigation overall: Treated patients were enrolled in an open-label pilot trial of oral tofacitinib at 5 to 10 mg twice daily for moderate-to-severe alopecia areata. Patients stayed on tofacitinib for 6 to 18 months and then had 6 months of follow-up off drug so that delayed response and recurrence could be assessed. Amplification of TCRbeta CDR3 regions was done by immunoSEQ multiplex PCR using 35 Vbeta forward primers and 13 Jbeta reverse primers. Biopsies were taken from tofacitinib-treated patients at baseline and again at 4 and 24 weeks into treatment, and several of those patients also had a later scalp biopsy. RNA came from the PAXgene miRNA kit for fixed scalp, the miRNeasy kit for PBMCs, and the RNeasy kit for mouse skin. The study used high-throughput TCRbeta sequencing to examine T cell clonal expansion in alopecia areata, in both the C3H/HeJ mouse model and human patients. On the human side, TCRbeta sequencing was run on scalp tissue and on sorted CD4+ and CD8+ peripheral blood T cells from healthy controls and from alopecia areata patients with either patchy or totalis/universalis disease. For the treated patients, the SALT score, which quantifies what percentage of scalp surface area is affected, served as the measure of disease severity. Clonality in the scalp was compared among normal scalp (n=4), patchy alopecia areata scalp (n=8), and alopecia totalis/universalis scalp (n=8). Summary of the overall study and its limitations: Unlike mouse skin, which is dominated by gammadelta T cells, normal human skin has resident alphabeta T cells that are also sequenced, and this complicates analysis of the scalp TCR repertoire. Many expanded lesional clones were found to persist in scalp and blood during tofacitinib treatment, and relapse after treatment cessation may be partly explained by this persistence. Compared with normal scalp, lesional scalp, particularly in alopecia totalis/universalis, had higher clonality and more expanded CD8+ clones, which suggests antigenic drive. Because the treated cohort was small and included a single nonresponder, larger studies are needed to assess links between baseline CD8+ expansion and response. Scalp clonality and the number of expanded CD8+ clones among the top 100 scalp clones were significantly decreased by tofacitinib. Compared with mice, TCR sequences shared between patients were less clear, possibly partly because of HLA diversity across the patient population.

The germline V gene sets CDR1 to SGHTA and CDR2 to FQGNSA. From the cysteine through the phenylalanine, the CDR3 covers 15 amino acids. Left in the record is the CDR3 DNA by itself, 45 bases read in frame from the first base. For this chain, trimming is 5 bases at the V end and 0 bases at the J end, and the number of junction bases without a gene match is 5. The library was generated by the immunoSEQ multiplex PCR assay. RNA was extracted from all samples and reverse transcribed into cDNA as template for TCR sequencing. First-strand cDNA was synthesized with SuperScript III using a 2:1 mix of oligo-dT and random hexamers. A synthetic immune receptor repertoire was used to assess amplification bias, and residual bias was removed computationally. The original methods were these. After raw reads were preprocessed to remove errors, the CDR3 was defined following IMGT conventions as running from the conserved cysteine to phenylalanine. Clonality was calculated as 1 minus Shannon entropy normalized by log2 of the number of productive unique TCRs. CD4 or CD8 identity of scalp clones was inferred by cross-referencing scalp TCRbeta sequences with sorted blood CD4 and CD8 repertoires. This is the immuneACCESS table as TCRdb keeps it, with only in-frame sequences that have V and J called. A part of the clones is gone; compared with another copy, unresolved V genes explain less than half, and the rest is unexplained. The DNA was the basis for D and trimming; V, J and clone size are from that table. A total of 190,000 or so clones appear in this sample, roughly 60% of them only once. About 5.1% of the sample is in the top ten clones.

Of note for this clone: Its target antigen remains unknown. Nothing much larger sits one base from this clone, and base qualities are not available.

This specimen's time point label, interpreted: 24 weeks on oral tofacitinib. What this sample's treatment or condition label stands for: oral pan-JAK inhibitor, 5-10 mg twice daily. From alopecia areata patients, peripheral blood was collected along with lesional scalp punch biopsies. PBMCs were separated by density centrifugation and stained for CD3, CD4 and CD8, after which CD4+ and CD8+ T cells were sorted on a FACSAria. The chain is made from TRBV7-2 and TRBJ2-3, with 7 central nucleotides matching TRBD2. The TCR sequence derives from a human donor with alopecia areata. Specimen: CD4+ T cells sorted from blood, collected at week 24, from a patient treated with tofacitinib. The CDR3: CASSLSGTSTDTQYF. The DNA sequence is given as TGTGCCAGCAGCCTAAGCGGGACTAGCACAGATACGCAGTATTTT.